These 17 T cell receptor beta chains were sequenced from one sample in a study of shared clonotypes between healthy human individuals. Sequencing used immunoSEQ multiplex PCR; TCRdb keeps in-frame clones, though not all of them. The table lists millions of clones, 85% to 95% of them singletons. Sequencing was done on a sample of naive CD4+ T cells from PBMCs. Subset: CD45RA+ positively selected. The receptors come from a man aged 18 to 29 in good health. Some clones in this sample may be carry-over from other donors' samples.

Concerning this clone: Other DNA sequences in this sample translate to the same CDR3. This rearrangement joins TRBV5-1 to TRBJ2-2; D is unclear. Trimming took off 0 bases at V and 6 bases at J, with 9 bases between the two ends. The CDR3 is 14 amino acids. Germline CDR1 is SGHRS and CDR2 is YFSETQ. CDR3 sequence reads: CASSLEGVPGELFF. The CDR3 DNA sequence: TGCGCCAGCAGCTTGGAAGGAGTCCCCGGGGAGCTGTTTTTT.

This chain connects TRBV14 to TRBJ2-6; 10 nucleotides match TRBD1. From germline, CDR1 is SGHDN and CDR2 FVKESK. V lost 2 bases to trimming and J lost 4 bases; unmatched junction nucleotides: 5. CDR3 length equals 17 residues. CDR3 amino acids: CASSQQGQGTGANVLTF. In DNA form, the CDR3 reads TGTGCCAGCAGCCAACAGGGACAGGGGACCGGGGCCAACGTCCTGACTTTC.

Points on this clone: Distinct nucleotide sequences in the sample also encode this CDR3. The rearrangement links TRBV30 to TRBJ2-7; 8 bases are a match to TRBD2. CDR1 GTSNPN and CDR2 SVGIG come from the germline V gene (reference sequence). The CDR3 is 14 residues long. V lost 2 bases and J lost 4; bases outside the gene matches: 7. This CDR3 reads CAWSTGLAGYEQYF. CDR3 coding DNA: TGTGCCTGGAGTACTGGACTAGCCGGGTACGAGCAGTACTTC.

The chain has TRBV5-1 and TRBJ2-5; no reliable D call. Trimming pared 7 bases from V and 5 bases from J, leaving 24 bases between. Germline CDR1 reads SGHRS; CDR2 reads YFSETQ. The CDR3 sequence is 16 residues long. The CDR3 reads CASFWLLFHRRETQYF. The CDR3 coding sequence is TGCGCCAGCTTTTGGCTCCTGTTTCACCGACGCGAGACCCAGTACTTC.

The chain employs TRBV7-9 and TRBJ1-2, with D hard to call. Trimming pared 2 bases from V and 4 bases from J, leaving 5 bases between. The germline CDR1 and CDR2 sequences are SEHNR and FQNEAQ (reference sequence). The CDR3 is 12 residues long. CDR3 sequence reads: CASSLSLYGYTF. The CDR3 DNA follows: TGTGCCAGCAGCTTAAGCCTCTATGGCTACACCTTC.

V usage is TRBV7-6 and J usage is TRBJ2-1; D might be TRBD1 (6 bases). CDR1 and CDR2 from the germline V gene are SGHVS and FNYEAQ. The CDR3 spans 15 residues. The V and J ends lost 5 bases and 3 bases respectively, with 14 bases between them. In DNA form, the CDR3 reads TGTGCCAGCAGCCGGAATACAGGGAACTACAATGAGCAGTTCTTC. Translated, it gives CASSRNTGNYNEQFF.

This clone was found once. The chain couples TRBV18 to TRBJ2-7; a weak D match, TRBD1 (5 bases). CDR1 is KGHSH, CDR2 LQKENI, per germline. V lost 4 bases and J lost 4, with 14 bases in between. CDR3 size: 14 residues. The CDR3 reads CASSLGVRVYEQYF. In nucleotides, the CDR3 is TGTGCCAGCTCACTGGGCGTCAGGGTTTACGAGCAGTACTTC.

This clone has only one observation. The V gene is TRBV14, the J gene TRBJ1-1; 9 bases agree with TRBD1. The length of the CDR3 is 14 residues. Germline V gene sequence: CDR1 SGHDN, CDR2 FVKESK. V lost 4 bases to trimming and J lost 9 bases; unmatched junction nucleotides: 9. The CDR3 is CASSRYGTGLQAFF. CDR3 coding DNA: TGTGCCAGCAGCCGATACGGGACAGGGCTTCAAGCTTTCTTT.

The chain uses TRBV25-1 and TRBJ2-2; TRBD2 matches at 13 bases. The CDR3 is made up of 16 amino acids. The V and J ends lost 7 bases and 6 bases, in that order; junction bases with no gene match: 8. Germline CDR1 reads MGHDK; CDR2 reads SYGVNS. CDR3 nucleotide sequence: TGTGCCAGCACTCCCCCGGGACTAGCGGGATCCGGGGAGCTGTTTTTT. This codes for CASTPPGLAGSGELFF.

The CDR3 spells CASSESGSRLETQYF. DNA of the CDR3: TGTGCCAGCAGTGAATCCGGGAGCAGGCTGGAGACCCAGTACTTC. The chain uses TRBV2 and TRBJ2-5, with D maybe TRBD2 (6 bases). V shed 2 bases and J shed 5 bases, with 15 bases lying between them. Germline CDR1 reads SNHLY; CDR2 reads FYNNEI. CDR3 length: 15 residues.

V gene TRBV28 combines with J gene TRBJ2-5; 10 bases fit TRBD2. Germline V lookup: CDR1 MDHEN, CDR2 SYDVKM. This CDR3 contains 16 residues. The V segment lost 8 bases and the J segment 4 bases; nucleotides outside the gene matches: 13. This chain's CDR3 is CASGRGTSVTRETQYF. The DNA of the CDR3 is TGTGCCAGCGGCCGCGGGACTAGCGTCACCCGAGAGACCCAGTACTTC.

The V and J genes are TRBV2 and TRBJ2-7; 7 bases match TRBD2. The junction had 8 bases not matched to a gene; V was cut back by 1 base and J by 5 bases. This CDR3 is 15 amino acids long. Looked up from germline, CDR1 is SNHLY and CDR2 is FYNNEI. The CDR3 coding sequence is TGTGCCAGCAGTGAAGTTCGCGGGAGAACCAACGAGCAGTACTTC. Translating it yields CASSEVRGRTNEQYF.

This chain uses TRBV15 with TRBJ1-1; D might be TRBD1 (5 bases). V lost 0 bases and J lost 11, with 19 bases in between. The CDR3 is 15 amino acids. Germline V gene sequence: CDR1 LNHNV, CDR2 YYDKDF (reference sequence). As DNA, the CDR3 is TGTGCCACCAGCAGAGATAGGAGACCGGACATTGCGGCTTTCTTT. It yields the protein CATSRDRRPDIAAFF. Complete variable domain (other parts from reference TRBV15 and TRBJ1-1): DAMVIQNPRYQVTQFGKPVTLSCSQTLNHNVMYWYQQKSSQAPKLLFHYYDKDFNNEADTPDNFQSRRPNTSFCFLDIRSPGLGDTAMYLCATSRDRRPDIAAFFGQGTRLTVV.

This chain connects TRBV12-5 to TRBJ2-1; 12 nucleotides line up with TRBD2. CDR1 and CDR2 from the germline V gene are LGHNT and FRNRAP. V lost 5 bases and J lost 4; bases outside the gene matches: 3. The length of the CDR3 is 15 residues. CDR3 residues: CASGRLAGAYNEQFF. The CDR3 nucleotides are TGTGCTAGTGGTCGACTAGCGGGGGCATACAATGAGCAGTTCTTC.

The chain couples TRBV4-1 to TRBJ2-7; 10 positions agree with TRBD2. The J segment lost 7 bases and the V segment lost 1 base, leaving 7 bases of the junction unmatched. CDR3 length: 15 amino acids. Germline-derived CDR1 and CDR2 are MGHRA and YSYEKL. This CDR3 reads CASSQGASGSGEQYF. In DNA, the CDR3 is TGCGCCAGCAGCCAAGGGGCTAGCGGGAGTGGTGAGCAGTACTTC.

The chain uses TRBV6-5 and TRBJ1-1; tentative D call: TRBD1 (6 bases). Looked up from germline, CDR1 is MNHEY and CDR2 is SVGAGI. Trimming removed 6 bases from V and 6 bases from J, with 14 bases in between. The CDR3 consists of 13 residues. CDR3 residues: CASRLDSPSEAFF. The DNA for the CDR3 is TGTGCCAGCAGGCTGGACAGTCCTTCTGAAGCTTTCTTT.

This CDR3 is CASSRTDLSDTQYF. The CDR3 bases are TGTGCCAGCAGCCGGACAGATCTTTCAGATACGCAGTATTTT. V usage is TRBV13 and J usage is TRBJ2-3; D is possibly TRBD1 (6 bases). Trimming pared 5 bases from V and 4 bases from J, leaving 13 bases between. The CDR3 contains 14 residues. Germline CDR1 PRHDT, CDR2 FYEKMQ (reference sequence).